Below, 22 T cell receptor beta chains from the same sample are listed, as sequenced in a study of cytomegalovirus exposure and HLA in healthy donors. This PCR relied on a set of 60 Vbeta primers and 13 Jbeta primers. The table came from immunoSEQ multiplex PCR; TCRdb's copy has only in-frame clones and leaves some out. This sample has about 120,000 clones, with 65% to 90% found just once. Sequenced: PBMCs. Receptors were obtained from a woman in her thirties in good health and CMV-seronegative.

The chain links TRBV28 to TRBJ1-2; 7 nucleotides align to TRBD1. Germline V CDR1 and CDR2: MDHEN, SYDVKM. This CDR3 comprises 15 residues. V gave up 5 bases and J gave up 4 bases; unmatched junction bases: 10. In nucleotides, the CDR3 is TGTGCCAGCAGTGTGACGAGGGGGCGCGTCTATGGCTACACCTTC. Amino acid sequence: CASSVTRGRVYGYTF.

The chain uses TRBV7-2 and TRBJ2-1; TRBD2 matches at 7 bases. With V trimmed by 1 base and J by 13 bases, 4 bases remained unmatched. The CDR3 length is 12 residues. Germline V gene data show CDR1 as SGHTA and CDR2 as FQGNSA. In DNA form, the CDR3 reads TGTGCCAGCAGCTTAGAAGCGGGGTCCCAGTTCTTC. This sequence encodes CASSLEAGSQFF.

V and J are TRBV7-6 and TRBJ2-5, with 12 bases matching TRBD2. V dropped 2 bases and J dropped 4; count of bases not matched to a gene: 8. This CDR3 spans 17 amino acids. Germline CDR1 is SGHVS and CDR2 is FNYEAQ. CDR3 in amino acids: CASSLRSAGLAGETQYF. The CDR3 DNA reads as TGTGCCAGCAGCTTACGTAGTGCGGGACTAGCGGGAGAGACCCAGTACTTC.

The rearrangement links TRBV28 to TRBJ2-7, with a weak D call TRBD2 (7 bases). This CDR3 has 15 residues. Trimming left V 1 base short and J 3 bases short, with 13 bases between. In germline, CDR1 is MDHEN, CDR2 SYDVKM. Written as DNA, the CDR3 is TGTGCCAGCAGTTTATTTAGGGGGGGTGACTACGAGCAGTACTTC. Its protein product is CASSLFRGGDYEQYF. Full variable domain (rest looked up from reference TRBV28 and TRBJ2-7): DVKVTQSSRYLVKRTGEKVFLECVQDMDHENMFWYRQDPGLGLRLIYFSYDVKMKEKGDIPEGYSVSREKKERFSLILESASTNQTSMYLCASSLFRGGDYEQYFGPGTRLTVT.

This chain links TRBV28 with TRBJ1-1; D call uncertain. The CDR3 is 14 amino acids. Trimming took 6 bases from V and 6 from J, leaving 17 bases between them. Germline assignment: CDR1 MDHEN and CDR2 SYDVKM. The CDR3 DNA reads TGTGCCAGCAGCCCAACAACGACTCGGGCTGAAGCTTTCTTT. Encoded protein: CASSPTTTRAEAFF. Complete variable domain (other parts from reference TRBV28 and TRBJ1-1): DVKVTQSSRYLVKRTGEKVFLECVQDMDHENMFWYRQDPGLGLRLIYFSYDVKMKEKGDIPEGYSVSREKKERFSLILESASTNQTSMYLCASSPTTTRAEAFFGQGTRLTVV.

This clone is a singleton in its sample. V gene TRBV7-2 combines with J gene TRBJ2-1; perhaps TRBD2 as D (6 bases). CDR1 is SGHTA, CDR2 FQGNSA, per germline. Trimming cost V 6 bases and J 7 bases, with 10 bases left between them. There are 12 residues in the CDR3. The DNA of the CDR3 is TGTGCCAGCAGTAATAGCGGTAATGAGCAGTTCTTC. Translating gives CASSNSGNEQFF. Supplemented by reference TRBV7-2 and TRBJ2-1, the full variable domain reads GAGVSQSPSNKVTEKGKDVELRCDPISGHTALYWYRQSLGQGLEFLIYFQGNSAPDKSGLPSDRFSAERTGGSVSTLTIQRTQQEDSAVYLCASSNSGNEQFFGPGTRLTVL.

Here the CDR3 DNA reads TGTGCCAGTATCCAACAGGGGGCCCACGGGGAGCTGTTTTTT. Translation gives CASIQQGAHGELFF. The genes are TRBV19 and TRBJ2-2; 9 nucleotides line up with TRBD1. The CDR3 totals 14 residues. CDR1 is LNHDA and CDR2 is SQIVND in the germline V gene (reference sequence). Trimming took 7 bases from V and 7 from J; bases not matched to a gene: 7. Full variable domain (missing parts from reference TRBV19 and TRBJ2-2): DGGITQSPKYLFRKEGQNVTLSCEQNLNHDAMYWYRQDPGQGLRLIYYSQIVNDFQKGDIAEGYSVSREKKESFPLTVTSAQKNPTAFYLCASIQQGAHGELFFGEGSRLTVL.

In its sample, this clone was seen once. The chain couples TRBV6-1 to TRBJ2-7; D perhaps matches TRBD1 (6 bases). The CDR3 sequence is 16 residues long. The V gene lost 4 bases and the J gene lost 0 bases, with 16 bases spanning the gap. Germline V gene data show CDR1 as MNHNS and CDR2 as SASEGT. The CDR3 is CASSGIKQGSSYEQYF. CDR3 bases: TGTGCCAGCAGTGGGATCAAACAGGGAAGCTCCTACGAGCAGTACTTC.

The chain recombines TRBV28 with TRBJ2-7; 8 nucleotides line up with TRBD2. Germline-derived CDR1 and CDR2 are MDHEN and SYDVKM. Trimming took 10 bases from V and 6 from J; bases not matched to a gene: 23. The CDR3 is 17 amino acids. The CDR3 here is CATMERPTGTRLGEQYF. CDR3 in DNA: TGTGCCACCATGGAACGACCCACCGGGACTAGATTGGGCGAGCAGTACTTC.

The gene calls are TRBV19 and TRBJ2-7; perhaps TRBD1 as D (6 bases). This CDR3 is 14 amino acids long. Germline CDR1 is LNHDA and CDR2 is SQIVND (reference sequence). Trimming took off 8 bases at V and 1 base at J, with 15 bases between the two ends. As DNA, the CDR3 is TGTGCCAGTTCACAGGGTCCAAGGTCCTACGAGCAGTACTTC. As protein: CASSQGPRSYEQYF.

J is TRBJ1-2 and V is TRBV2; D is unresolved. Germline loops: CDR1 SNHLY, CDR2 FYNNEI. The CDR3 extends over 11 amino acids. Deletions cut 2 bases from V and 7 bases from J, with 5 bases between. The CDR3 sequence is CASSELFGYTF. The CDR3 coding sequence is TGTGCCAGCAGTGAATTATTTGGCTACACCTTC. Full variable domain (missing parts from reference TRBV2 and TRBJ1-2): EPEVTQTPSHQVTQMGQEVILRCVPISNHLYFYWYRQILGQKVEFLVSFYNNEISEKSEIFDDQFSVERPDGSNFTLKIRSTKLEDSAMYFCASSELFGYTFGSGTRLTVV.

This CDR3 reads CASSPGGGQPQHF. The CDR3 DNA follows: TGCGCCAGCAGTCCAGGGGGAGGTCAGCCCCAGCATTTT. This chain links TRBV10-2 with TRBJ1-5; 7 nucleotides match TRBD1. The V and J ends lost 5 bases and 6 bases, in that order; junction bases with no gene match: 4. Per germline, CDR1 WSHSY and CDR2 SAAADI. This CDR3 is built from 13 residues.

The chain joins TRBV9 to TRBJ2-3; 9 nucleotides line up with TRBD1. The ends lost 3 bases at V and 3 bases at J; junction bases unmatched: 5. Germline CDR1 and CDR2: SGDLS and YYNGEE. This CDR3 is built from 15 residues. In DNA, the CDR3 is TGTGCCAGCAGCGACCGGGACAGGGAGACAGATACGCAGTATTTT. Amino acids: CASSDRDRETDTQYF.

This chain joins TRBV13 and TRBJ2-7; 8 bases are a match to TRBD2. There are 14 residues in the CDR3. The junction had 8 bases not matched to a gene; V was cut back by 5 bases and J by 5 bases. Germline V gene lookup returns CDR1 PRHDT and CDR2 FYEKMQ (reference sequence). CDR3 DNA: TGTGCCAGCAGCCCGGGACTAGGGGTGGACGAGCAGTACTTC. Its translation: CASSPGLGVDEQYF. Full variable domain (remainder filled in from reference TRBV13 and TRBJ2-7): AAGVIQSPRHLIKEKRETATLKCYPIPRHDTVYWYQQGPGQDPQFLISFYEKMQSDKGSIPDRFSAQQFSDYHSELNMSSLELGDSALYFCASSPGLGVDEQYFGPGTRLTVT.

This sequence joins TRBV4-1 and TRBJ2-7, with 8 bases matching TRBD2. Germline CDR1 and CDR2: MGHRA and YSYEKL. The CDR3 totals 16 residues. V lost 0 bases and J lost 0; bases outside the gene matches: 4. CDR3 nucleotides: TGCGCCAGCAGCCAAGACAGCGGGAGTACCTCCTACGAGCAGTACTTC. Residues: CASSQDSGSTSYEQYF.

V gene TRBV28 combines with J gene TRBJ2-1, with a possible D match to TRBD2 (6 bases). The CDR3 loop spans 15 amino acids. Between the trimmed V and J ends, which lost 5 bases and 6 bases, there was a span of 17 bases. CDR1 and CDR2 from the germline V gene are MDHEN and SYDVKM. The CDR3 protein is CASSPPFGAGNEQFF. DNA for the CDR3: TGTGCCAGCAGTCCCCCGTTTGGAGCGGGCAATGAGCAGTTCTTC.

The V gene is TRBV28, the J gene TRBJ1-1; D remains unclear. The CDR3 covers 14 residues. Trimming left V 3 bases short and J 7 bases short, with 15 bases between. Germline-derived CDR1 and CDR2 are MDHEN and SYDVKM. The CDR3 DNA follows: TGTGCCAGCAGTTTCCCCACCCTCGGGGTTGAAGCTTTCTTT. It specifies CASSFPTLGVEAFF.

The chain employs TRBV7-8 and TRBJ1-6, with unresolved D. Germline V lookup: CDR1 SGHVS, CDR2 FQNEAQ. The V end lost 6 bases, the J end lost 4 bases, and 13 bases lay between the germline ends. This CDR3 has 15 amino acids. The CDR3 spells CASSLTTGYNSPLHF. CDR3 DNA: TGTGCCAGCAGTTTAACGACGGGGTATAATTCACCCCTCCACTTT.

V and J are TRBV28 and TRBJ2-7, with D perhaps TRBD1 (6 bases). Germline CDR1 reads MDHEN; CDR2 reads SYDVKM. The CDR3 spans 14 residues. The V gene lost 6 bases and the J gene lost 5 bases, with 17 bases spanning the gap. The CDR3: CASSSGTHSDEQYF. DNA for the CDR3: TGTGCCAGCAGCTCCGGGACACACAGTGACGAGCAGTACTTC.

J is TRBJ2-5 and V is TRBV7-9; TRBD2 matches at 10 bases. The trim removed 0 bases at V and 5 bases at J, leaving 6 bases unmatched. The CDR3 runs 16 residues. The germline V gene encodes CDR1 SEHNR and CDR2 FQNEAQ (reference sequence). This CDR3 is CASSLAPSGRAETQYF. CDR3 DNA: TGTGCCAGCAGCTTAGCGCCCAGCGGGAGGGCTGAGACCCAGTACTTC. The variable domain in full, with the rest retrieved from reference TRBV7-9 and TRBJ2-5, is DTGVSQNPRHKITKRGQNVTFRCDPISEHNRLYWYRQTLGQGPEFLTYFQNEAQLEKSRLLSDRFSAERPKGSFSTLEIQRTEQGDSAMYLCASSLAPSGRAETQYFGPGTRLLVL.

J is TRBJ2-5 and V is TRBV5-1; the D is unclear. V was clipped by 4 bases and J by 1 base, with 8 bases between them. Germline V lookup: CDR1 SGHRS, CDR2 YFSETQ. The CDR3 loop spans 13 amino acids. The CDR3 here is CASSVTPQETQYF. CDR3 coding DNA: TGCGCCAGCAGCGTGACACCCCAAGAGACCCAGTACTTC.

This clone was counted between two and nine times. The rearrangement links TRBV9 to TRBJ2-2; D may be TRBD2 (5 bases). V lost 2 bases to trimming and J lost 7 bases, with 12 bases between them. In germline, CDR1 is SGDLS, CDR2 YYNGEE. The CDR3 has 14 amino acids. The CDR3 loop is CASSVTSENGELFF. CDR3 nucleotides: TGTGCCAGCAGCGTTACTAGTGAGAACGGGGAGCTGTTTTTT.